Listed below are T cell receptor beta chains from one sample, sequenced in a study of radiation and T cells in renal cell carcinoma. Libraries were prepared by immunoSEQ multiplex PCR; TCRdb keeps only in-frame clonotypes and omits some of them. This sample has 70,000 or so clones, with around 76% found just once. Sequenced material: blood, taken from a patient whose treatment included radiotherapy and nephrectomy. Receptors originate from a man aged 60 to 75 with renal cell carcinoma. CDR3s include the opening cysteine and the closing phenylalanine or tryptophan. The D gene is left open where the match is weak. Clone sizes are given selectively: once, few, many, or a class where the clone is expanded.

NA	TRBJ1-5	NA	TRBV6-8	CASSSLSGAYSNQPQHF	TGTGCCAGCAGTTCTTTGTCAGGGGCTTATAGCAATCAGCCCCAGCATTTT
TRBD2	TRBJ2-7	NA	TRBV28	CASSSIPTIAGGPDEQYF	TGTGCCAGCAGTTCGATACCGACTATAGCGGGAGGGCCCGACGAGCAGTACTTC
TRBD2	TRBJ2-1	NA	TRBV7-2	CASSLAPLLAGGLGEQFF	TGTGCCAGCAGCTTAGCCCCTCTACTAGCGGGAGGGCTTGGTGAGCAGTTCTTC
NA	TRBJ2-1	NA	TRBV30	CAWSKGSDYNEQFF	TGTGCCTGGAGTAAGGGTAGTGATTACAATGAGCAGTTCTTC
TRBD2	TRBJ2-7	NA	TRBV29-1	CSVEPSGSSYEQYF	TGCAGCGTTGAACCTAGCGGGAGCTCCTACGAGCAGTACTTC
NA	TRBJ2-3	NA	TRBV7-2	CASSLGVWPDTQYF	TGTGCCAGCAGCTTGGGGGTATGGCCAGATACGCAGTATTTT
NA	TRBJ1-1	NA	TRBV6-1	CASSESIRNTEAFF	TGTGCCAGCAGTGAATCAATACGGAACACTGAAGCTTTCTTT
NA	TRBJ1-1	NA	TRBV5-3	CARSLVAGLNTEAFF	TGTGCCAGAAGCTTGGTAGCGGGCTTGAACACTGAAGCTTTCTTT
TRBD1	TRBJ2-7	NA	TRBV28	CASSILGQGHSYEQYF	TGTGCCAGCAGCATCCTTGGACAGGGGCACTCCTACGAGCAGTACTTC
NA	TRBJ1-1	few	TRBV14	CASSRETRNTEAFF	TGTGCCAGCAGCCGAGAGACTCGGAACACTGAAGCTTTCTTT
NA	TRBJ2-7	NA	TRBV5-1	CASSLGLWDEQYF	TGCGCCAGCAGCTTGGGCCTTTGGGACGAGCAGTACTTC
NA	TRBJ2-2	NA	TRBV1	CTSSQEKSAREGGELFF	TGCACCAGCAGCCAAGAGAAGAGTGCGCGGGAGGGCGGGGAGCTGTTTTTT
NA	TRBJ1-1	NA	TRBV15	CATSRDGDTEAFF	TGTGCCACCAGCCGGGATGGAGACACTGAAGCTTTCTTT
TRBD2	TRBJ2-7	NA	TRBV6-5	CASSPPLAGRYEQYF	TGTGCCAGCAGCCCCCCCCTAGCGGGACGGTACGAGCAGTACTTC
TRBD2	TRBJ2-7	few	TRBV2	CASSVLGLAGGQYF	TGTGCCAGCAGTGTTTTGGGACTAGCGGGAGGACAATACTTC